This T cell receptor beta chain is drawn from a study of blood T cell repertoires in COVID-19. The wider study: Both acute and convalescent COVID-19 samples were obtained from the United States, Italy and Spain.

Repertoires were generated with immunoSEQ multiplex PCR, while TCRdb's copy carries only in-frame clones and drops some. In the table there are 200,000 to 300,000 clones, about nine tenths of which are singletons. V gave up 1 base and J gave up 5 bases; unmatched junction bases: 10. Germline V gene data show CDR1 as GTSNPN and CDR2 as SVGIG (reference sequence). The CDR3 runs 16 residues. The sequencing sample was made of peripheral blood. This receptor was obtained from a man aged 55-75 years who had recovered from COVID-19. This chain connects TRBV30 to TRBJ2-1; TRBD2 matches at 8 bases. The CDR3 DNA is TGTGCCTGGAGTGGCCGGCTTAGCGGGATCGACAATGAGCAGTTCTTC. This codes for CAWSGRLSGIDNEQFF.